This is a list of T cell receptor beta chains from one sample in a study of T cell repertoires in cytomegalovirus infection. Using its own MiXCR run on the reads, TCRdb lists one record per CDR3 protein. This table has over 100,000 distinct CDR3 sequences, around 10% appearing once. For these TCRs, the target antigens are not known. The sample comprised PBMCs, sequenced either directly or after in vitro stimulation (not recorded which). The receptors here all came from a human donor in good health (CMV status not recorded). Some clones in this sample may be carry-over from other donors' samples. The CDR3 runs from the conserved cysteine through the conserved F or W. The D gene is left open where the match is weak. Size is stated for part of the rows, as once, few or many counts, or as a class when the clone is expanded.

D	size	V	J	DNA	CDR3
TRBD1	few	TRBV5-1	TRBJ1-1	TGCGCCAGCAGCCCTACAGGGGAAAACACTGAAGCTTTCTTT	CASSPTGENTEAFF
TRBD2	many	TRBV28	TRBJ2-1	TGTGCCAGCAGTTTGGATATACTAGCGGGAGGAGGAAATGAGCAGTTCTTC	CASSLDILAGGGNEQFF
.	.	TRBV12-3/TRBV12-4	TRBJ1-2	TGTGCCAGCAGTTTACAAGCTGGCTACACCTTC	CASSLQAGYTF
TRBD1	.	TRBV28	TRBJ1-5	TGTGCCAGCAGTTGGGACAGGATCGGCAATCAGCCCCAGCATTTT	CASSWDRIGNQPQHF
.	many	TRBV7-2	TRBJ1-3	TGTGCCAGCGCCACAGGGTCCGGAAACACCATATATTTT	CASATGSGNTIYF
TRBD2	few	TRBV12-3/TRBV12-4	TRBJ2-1	TGTGCCAGCGGTCTCGGACTAGTCGGCAATGAGCAGTTCTTC	CASGLGLVGNEQFF
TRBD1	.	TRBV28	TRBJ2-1	TGTGCCAGCAGTTTGGTCCTGGGCAGGGGGCAAAGGAATGAGCAGTTCTTC	CASSLVLGRGQRNEQFF
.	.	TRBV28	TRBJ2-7	TGTGCCAGCAGCGCGGGACCTCAGGCCTACGAGCAGTACTTC	CASSAGPQAYEQYF
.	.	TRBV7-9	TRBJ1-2	TGTGCCAGCAGCTTAGCGGAGGAACGTAACTATGGCTACACCTTC	CASSLAEERNYGYTF
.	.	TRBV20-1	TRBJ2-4	TGCAGTGCTATGCGATGGGGGGCCAAAAACATTCAGTACTTC	CSAMRWGAKNIQYF
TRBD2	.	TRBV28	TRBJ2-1	TGTGCCAGCAGTACATTAAAGGGACTAGCGGGAGTTAATGAGCAGTTCTTC	CASSTLKGLAGVNEQFF
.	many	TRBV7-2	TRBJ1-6	TGTGCCAGCAGCTGGGGGGGGGCTGGAAATTCACCCCTCCACTTT	CASSWGGAGNSPLHF
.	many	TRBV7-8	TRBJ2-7	TGTGCCAGCAGACGGGGGTCCCCCTACGAGCAGTACTTC	CASRRGSPYEQYF
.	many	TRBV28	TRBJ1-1	TGTGCCAGCAGCCTTGGGGTGGCGACAGGGAACACTGAAGCTTTCTTT	CASSLGVATGNTEAFF
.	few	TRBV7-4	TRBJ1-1	TGTGCCAGCAGCCCGGACGGGAACACTGAAGCTTTCTTT	CASSPDGNTEAFF
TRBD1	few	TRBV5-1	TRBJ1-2	TGCGCCAGCAGCCCTTCGGGACAGGCCTACTATGGCTACACCTTC	CASSPSGQAYYGYTF
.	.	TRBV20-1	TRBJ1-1	TGCAGTGCTAGTAACAGGGAAATTAATCTCCATTCCCCAGCTTTCTTT	CSASNREINLHSPAFF